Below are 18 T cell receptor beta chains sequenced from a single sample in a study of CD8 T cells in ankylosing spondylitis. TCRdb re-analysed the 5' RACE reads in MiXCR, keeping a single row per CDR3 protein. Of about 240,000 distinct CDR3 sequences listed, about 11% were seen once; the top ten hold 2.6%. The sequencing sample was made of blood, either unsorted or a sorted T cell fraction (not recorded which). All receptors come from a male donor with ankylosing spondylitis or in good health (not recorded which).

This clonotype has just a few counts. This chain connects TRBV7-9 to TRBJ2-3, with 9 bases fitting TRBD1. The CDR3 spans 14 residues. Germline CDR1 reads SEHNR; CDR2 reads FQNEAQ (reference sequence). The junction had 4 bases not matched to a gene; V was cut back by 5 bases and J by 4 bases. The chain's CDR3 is CASSPGQGSDTQYF. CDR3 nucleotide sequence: TGTGCCAGCAGCCCGGGACAGGGCTCAGATACGCAGTATTTT.

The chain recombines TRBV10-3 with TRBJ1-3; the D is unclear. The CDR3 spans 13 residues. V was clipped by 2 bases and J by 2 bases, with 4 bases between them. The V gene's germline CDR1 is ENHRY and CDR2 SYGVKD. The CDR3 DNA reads TGTGCCATCAGTGAGATGGCTGGAAACACCATATATTTT. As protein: CAISEMAGNTIYF.

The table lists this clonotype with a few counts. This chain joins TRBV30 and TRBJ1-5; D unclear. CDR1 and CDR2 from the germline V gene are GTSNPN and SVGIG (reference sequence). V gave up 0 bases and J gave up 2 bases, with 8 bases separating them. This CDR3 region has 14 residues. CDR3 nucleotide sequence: TGTGCCTGGAGTGTAGGGCCTGGCAATCAGCCCCAGCATTTT. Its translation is CAWSVGPGNQPQHF.

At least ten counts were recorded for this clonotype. CDR3 residues: CASRSKKGTDTQYF. CDR3 DNA sequence: TGTGCCAGCAGGTCGAAAAAGGGCACAGATACGCAGTATTTT. The chain carries TRBV11-1 and TRBJ2-3; no clear D gene. The length of the CDR3 is 14 residues. Trimming stripped 6 bases from V and 1 base from J, with 11 bases between. Germline CDR1 reads SGHAT; CDR2 reads FQDESV (reference sequence).

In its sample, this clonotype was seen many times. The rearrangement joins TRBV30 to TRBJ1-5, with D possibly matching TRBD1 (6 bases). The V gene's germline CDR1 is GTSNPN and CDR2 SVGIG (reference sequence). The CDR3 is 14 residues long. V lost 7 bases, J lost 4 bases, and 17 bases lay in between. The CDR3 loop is CAFRRGGGNQPQHF. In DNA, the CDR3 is TGTGCCTTTAGGAGGGGAGGGGGTAATCAGCCCCAGCATTTT.

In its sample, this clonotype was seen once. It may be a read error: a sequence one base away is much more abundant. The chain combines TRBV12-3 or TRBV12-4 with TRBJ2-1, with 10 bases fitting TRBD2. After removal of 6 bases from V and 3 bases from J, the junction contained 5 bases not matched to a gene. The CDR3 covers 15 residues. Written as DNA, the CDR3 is TGTGCCAGCAGCCTAGCGGGGGCGAACTACAATGAGCAGTTCTTC. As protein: CASSLAGANYNEQFF.

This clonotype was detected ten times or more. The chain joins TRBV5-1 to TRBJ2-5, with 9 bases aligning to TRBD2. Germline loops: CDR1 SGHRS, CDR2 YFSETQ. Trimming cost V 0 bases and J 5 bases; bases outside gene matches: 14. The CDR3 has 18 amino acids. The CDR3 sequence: CASSLAKRLAGSRETQYF. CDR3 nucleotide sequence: TGCGCCAGCAGCTTGGCCAAGAGGCTAGCGGGAAGTCGGGAGACCCAGTACTTC.

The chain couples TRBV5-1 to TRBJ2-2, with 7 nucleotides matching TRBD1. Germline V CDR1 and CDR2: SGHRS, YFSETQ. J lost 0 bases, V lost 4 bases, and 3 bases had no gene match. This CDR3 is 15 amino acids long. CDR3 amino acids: CASSPGQSNTGELFF. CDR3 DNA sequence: TGCGCCAGCAGCCCGGGACAGTCGAACACCGGGGAGCTGTTTTTT.

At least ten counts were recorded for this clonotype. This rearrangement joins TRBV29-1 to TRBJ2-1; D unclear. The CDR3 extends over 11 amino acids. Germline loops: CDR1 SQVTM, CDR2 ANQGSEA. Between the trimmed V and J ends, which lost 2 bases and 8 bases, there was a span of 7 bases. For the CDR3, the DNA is TGCAGCGTTGAAACTTATGATGAGCAGTTCTTC. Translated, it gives CSVETYDEQFF.

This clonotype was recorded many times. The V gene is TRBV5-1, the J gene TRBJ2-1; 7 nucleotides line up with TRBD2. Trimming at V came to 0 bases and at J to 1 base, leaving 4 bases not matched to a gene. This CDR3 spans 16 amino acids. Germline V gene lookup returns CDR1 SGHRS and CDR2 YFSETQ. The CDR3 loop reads CASSLAGGTSYNEQFF. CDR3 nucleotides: TGCGCCAGCAGCTTGGCGGGGGGAACATCCTACAATGAGCAGTTCTTC.

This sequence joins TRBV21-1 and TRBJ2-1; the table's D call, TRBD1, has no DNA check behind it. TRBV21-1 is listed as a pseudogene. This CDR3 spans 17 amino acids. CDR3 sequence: CASSRGPPGQAYNEQFF. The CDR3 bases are TGTGCCAGCAGCAGGGGCCCACCGGGACAGGCCTACAATGAGCAGTTCTTC.

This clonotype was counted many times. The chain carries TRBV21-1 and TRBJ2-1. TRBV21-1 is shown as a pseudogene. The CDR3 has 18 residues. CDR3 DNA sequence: TGTGCCAGCAGCAATATTCCATCGACTTATGTCTCCTACAATGAGCAGTTCTTC. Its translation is CASSNIPSTYVSYNEQFF.

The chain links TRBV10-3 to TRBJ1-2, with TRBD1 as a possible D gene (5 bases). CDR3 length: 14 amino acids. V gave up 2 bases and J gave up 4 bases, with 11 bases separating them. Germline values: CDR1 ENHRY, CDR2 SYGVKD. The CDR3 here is CAISEPGGTYGYTF. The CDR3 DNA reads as TGTGCCATCAGTGAGCCCGGGGGGACCTATGGCTACACCTTC.

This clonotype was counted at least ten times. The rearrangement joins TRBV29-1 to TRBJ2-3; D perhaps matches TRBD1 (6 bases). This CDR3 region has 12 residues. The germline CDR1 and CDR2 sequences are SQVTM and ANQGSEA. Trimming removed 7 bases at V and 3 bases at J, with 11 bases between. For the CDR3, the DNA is TGCAGCGCCTCAGGGGTGACAGATACGCAGTATTTT. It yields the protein CSASGVTDTQYF.

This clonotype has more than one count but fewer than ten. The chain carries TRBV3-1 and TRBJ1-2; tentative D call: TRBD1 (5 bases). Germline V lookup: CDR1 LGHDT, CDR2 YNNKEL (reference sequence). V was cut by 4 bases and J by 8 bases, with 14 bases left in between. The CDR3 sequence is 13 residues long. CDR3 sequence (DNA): TGTGCCAGCAGCCTCCTCGGGGGGGGAGGCTACACCTTC. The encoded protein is CASSLLGGGGYTF.

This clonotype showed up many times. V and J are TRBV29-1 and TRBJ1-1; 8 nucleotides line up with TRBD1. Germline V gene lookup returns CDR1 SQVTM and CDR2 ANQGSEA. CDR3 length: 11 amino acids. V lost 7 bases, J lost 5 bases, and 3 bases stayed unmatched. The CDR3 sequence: CSGRQGTEAFF. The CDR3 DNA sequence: TGCAGCGGAAGACAGGGGACTGAAGCTTTCTTT.

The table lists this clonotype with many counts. CDR3 coding DNA: TGCAGTGCTCCCCCTGACAGGGCGCCTGGAGCTTTCTTT. Translated, it gives CSAPPDRAPGAFF. V usage is TRBV20-1 and J usage is TRBJ1-1; 7 nucleotides agree with TRBD1. This CDR3 is built from 13 residues. The V and J ends lost 5 bases and 10 bases, in that order; junction bases with no gene match: 13. The germline V gene has CDR1 DFQATT and CDR2 SNEGSKA (reference sequence).

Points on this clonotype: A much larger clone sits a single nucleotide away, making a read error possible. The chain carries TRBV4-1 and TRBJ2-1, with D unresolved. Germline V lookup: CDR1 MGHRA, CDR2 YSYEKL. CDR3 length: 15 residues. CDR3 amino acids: CTSSQEEWSADEQFF. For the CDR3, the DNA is TGCACCAGCAGCCAAGAGGAGTGGTCAGCCGATGAGCAGTTCTTC.